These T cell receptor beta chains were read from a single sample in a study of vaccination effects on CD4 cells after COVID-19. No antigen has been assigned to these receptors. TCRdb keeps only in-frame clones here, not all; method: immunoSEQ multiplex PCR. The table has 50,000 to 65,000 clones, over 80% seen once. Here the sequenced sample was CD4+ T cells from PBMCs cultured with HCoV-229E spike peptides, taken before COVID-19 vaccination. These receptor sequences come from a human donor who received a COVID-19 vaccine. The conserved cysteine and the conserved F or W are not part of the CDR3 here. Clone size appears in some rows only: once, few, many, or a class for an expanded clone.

CDR3aa: ASKGPGDTGELF
j_gene: TRBJ2-2
abundance: NA
v_gene: TRBV5-4

CDR3aa: ASSPRENYGYT
j_gene: TRBJ1-2
abundance: NA
v_gene: TRBV25-1

CDR3aa: ASREGQGSTIL
j_gene: TRBJ1-2
abundance: NA
v_gene: TRBV28

CDR3aa: ASSAPWDTNSPLH
j_gene: TRBJ1-6
abundance: few
v_gene: TRBV11-2

CDR3aa: ATSETTDTQY
j_gene: TRBJ2-3
abundance: NA
v_gene: TRBV24-1

CDR3aa: ASSVAGGVGESGNTIY
j_gene: TRBJ1-3
abundance: NA
v_gene: TRBV9

CDR3aa: ASSQGRQSNQPQH
j_gene: TRBJ1-5
abundance: once
v_gene: TRBV3-1/TRBV3-2

CDR3aa: ASSQGGWDGELF
j_gene: TRBJ2-2
abundance: NA
v_gene: TRBV3-1/TRBV3-2

CDR3aa: ASSVGGGARTDTQY
j_gene: TRBJ2-3
abundance: NA
v_gene: TRBV5-1

CDR3aa: ASSPRLAGGTDTQY
j_gene: TRBJ2-3
abundance: NA
v_gene: TRBV5-5

CDR3aa: ASSPNRGGNIQY
j_gene: TRBJ2-4
abundance: NA
v_gene: TRBV28

CDR3aa: ATGAGYQETQY
j_gene: TRBJ2-5
abundance: NA
v_gene: TRBV15

CDR3aa: ASREPGQGVYSNQPQH
j_gene: TRBJ1-5
abundance: NA
v_gene: TRBV21-1

CDR3aa: AWSYGTFGYT
j_gene: TRBJ1-2
abundance: NA
v_gene: TRBV30

CDR3aa: ATSQGDRDEKLF
j_gene: TRBJ1-4
abundance: NA
v_gene: TRBV19

CDR3aa: ASSLTPGGIEQF
j_gene: TRBJ2-1
abundance: NA
v_gene: TRBV7-3

CDR3aa: ASSLRSGGEDTQY
j_gene: TRBJ2-3
abundance: NA
v_gene: TRBV7-2

CDR3aa: ASSPNGQGYQETQY
j_gene: TRBJ2-5
abundance: NA
v_gene: TRBV7-2

CDR3aa: AISRGRETGSQY
j_gene: TRBJ2-3
abundance: NA
v_gene: TRBV10-3

CDR3aa: AWSPTSEETQY
j_gene: TRBJ2-5
abundance: NA
v_gene: TRBV30

CDR3aa: ASSPQGGDTIY
j_gene: TRBJ1-3
abundance: NA
v_gene: TRBV5-1

CDR3aa: ASSQGAQETQY
j_gene: TRBJ2-5
abundance: once
v_gene: TRBV14

CDR3aa: ASSPSEGNYGYT
j_gene: TRBJ1-2
abundance: NA
v_gene: TRBV18

CDR3aa: ASRPSVSGELF
j_gene: TRBJ2-2
abundance: NA
v_gene: TRBV27

CDR3aa: ASRQFSGNTIY
j_gene: TRBJ1-3
abundance: NA
v_gene: TRBV19

CDR3aa: ASSPVQAKNTEAF
j_gene: TRBJ1-1
abundance: NA
v_gene: TRBV5-1

CDR3aa: ASGTGPANEKLF
j_gene: TRBJ1-4
abundance: NA
v_gene: TRBV6-6

CDR3aa: ASSMLSAGELF
j_gene: TRBJ2-2
abundance: NA
v_gene: TRBV7-2

CDR3aa: ASIERGVNTEAF
j_gene: TRBJ1-1
abundance: NA
v_gene: TRBV19

CDR3aa: ASSLVGTSNQPQH
j_gene: TRBJ1-5
abundance: NA
v_gene: TRBV7-2

CDR3aa: ATSATRDRQETQY
j_gene: TRBJ2-5
abundance: NA
v_gene: TRBV24-1

CDR3aa: ATSRPVGGTDTQY
j_gene: TRBJ2-3
abundance: NA
v_gene: TRBV15

CDR3aa: ASSSLTLLGNEQF
j_gene: TRBJ2-1
abundance: NA
v_gene: TRBV5-6

CDR3aa: ASSEGPNYNEQF
j_gene: TRBJ2-1
abundance: NA
v_gene: TRBV6-4

CDR3aa: ASSYSIQALQPQH
j_gene: TRBJ1-5
abundance: NA
v_gene: TRBV6-5

CDR3aa: ASSPQGYAGELF
j_gene: TRBJ2-2
abundance: few
v_gene: TRBV19

CDR3aa: ASSRSPGQGAGANVLT
j_gene: TRBJ2-6
abundance: NA
v_gene: TRBV7-9

CDR3aa: ASSQEIPQDSKNIQY
j_gene: TRBJ2-4
abundance: NA
v_gene: TRBV4-1

CDR3aa: ASSETQLGKLF
j_gene: TRBJ1-4
abundance: NA
v_gene: TRBV25-1

CDR3aa: ASSQDPGLGGELF
j_gene: TRBJ2-2
abundance: NA
v_gene: TRBV4-3

CDR3aa: ASSVVLGSYNEQF
j_gene: TRBJ2-1
abundance: NA
v_gene: TRBV2

CDR3aa: ASTRQGAEAF
j_gene: TRBJ1-1
abundance: NA
v_gene: TRBV19